This is a list of T cell receptor beta chains from one sample in a study of shared clonotypes between healthy human individuals. Profiling relied on immunoSEQ multiplex PCR, and the TCRdb table lists in-frame clones only, not all of them. The sample lists a few million clones, roughly nine tenths occurring once. Specimen: naive CD4+ T cells sorted from blood. The source of these receptors is a young man in good health. Each CDR3 is given with its conserved first and last residue. A D gene is named only where the DNA matches it firmly. Clone size is given for some rows only: seen once, a few or many times, or a class if the clone is expanded.

j_gene: TRBJ2-7; abundance: .; d_gene: TRBD1; v_gene: TRBV9; len: 14; CDR3aa: CASSAGQGPYEQYF; CDR3nt: TGTGCCAGCAGCGCGGGACAGGGCCCCTACGAGCAGTACTTC
j_gene: TRBJ1-2; abundance: .; d_gene: .; v_gene: TRBV11-2; len: 13; CDR3aa: CASSLDSLGGYTF; CDR3nt: TGTGCCAGCAGCTTAGATTCCCTCGGTGGCTACACCTTC
j_gene: TRBJ2-1; abundance: .; d_gene: .; v_gene: TRBV30; len: 10; CDR3aa: CAWRLERLFF; CDR3nt: TGTGCCTGGAGGTTAGAGCGACTGTTCTTC
j_gene: TRBJ2-1; abundance: .; d_gene: .; v_gene: TRBV15; len: 13; CDR3aa: CATSRDPGYEQFF; CDR3nt: TGTGCCACCAGCAGAGATCCGGGGTATGAGCAGTTCTTC
j_gene: TRBJ2-7; abundance: .; d_gene: .; v_gene: TRBV6-5; len: 15; CDR3aa: CASRRQSLYSYEQYF; CDR3nt: TGTGCCAGCAGGAGGCAGTCACTTTACTCCTACGAGCAGTACTTC
j_gene: TRBJ2-7; abundance: .; d_gene: TRBD2; v_gene: TRBV2; len: 14; CDR3aa: CASRRLAGPYEQYF; CDR3nt: TGTGCCAGCAGGAGGCTAGCGGGACCCTACGAGCAGTACTTC
j_gene: TRBJ1-6; abundance: .; d_gene: .; v_gene: TRBV28; len: 12; CDR3aa: CASVNYNSPLHF; CDR3nt: TGTGCCAGCGTTAACTATAATTCACCCCTCCACTTT
j_gene: TRBJ1-5; abundance: .; d_gene: .; v_gene: TRBV19; len: 16; CDR3aa: CASSLGLDGSNQPQHF; CDR3nt: TGTGCCAGTAGTTTGGGCCTTGACGGGAGCAATCAGCCCCAGCATTTT
j_gene: TRBJ2-3; abundance: once; d_gene: .; v_gene: TRBV5-6; len: 14; CDR3aa: CASSLGLGADTQYF; CDR3nt: TGTGCCAGCAGCTTGGGTCTGGGCGCAGATACGCAGTATTTT
j_gene: TRBJ2-3; abundance: .; d_gene: .; v_gene: TRBV30; len: 12; CDR3aa: CAWCPFSDTQYF; CDR3nt: TGTGCCTGGTGCCCCTTTTCAGATACGCAGTATTTT
j_gene: TRBJ1-3; abundance: .; d_gene: TRBD1; v_gene: TRBV7-6; len: 17; CDR3aa: CASSFQTGVIAGNTIYF; CDR3nt: TGTGCCAGCAGCTTTCAGACAGGGGTCATAGCTGGAAACACCATATATTTT
j_gene: TRBJ2-7; abundance: .; d_gene: TRBD2; v_gene: TRBV9; len: 15; CDR3aa: CASSKLAGNLGEQYF; CDR3nt: TGTGCCAGCAGCAAACTAGCGGGGAACCTCGGCGAGCAGTACTTC
j_gene: TRBJ2-1; abundance: .; d_gene: TRBD1; v_gene: TRBV2; len: 15; CDR3aa: CASRSRDRAYNEQFF; CDR3nt: TGTGCCAGCAGGTCCCGGGACAGGGCCTACAATGAGCAGTTCTTC
j_gene: TRBJ2-1; abundance: once; d_gene: .; v_gene: TRBV29-1; len: 11; CDR3aa: CSVAQGYEQFF; CDR3nt: TGCAGCGTTGCTCAGGGGTACGAGCAGTTCTTC
j_gene: TRBJ2-2; abundance: .; d_gene: .; v_gene: TRBV5-1; len: 16; CDR3aa: CASSLDVQGRAGELFF; CDR3nt: TGCGCCAGCAGCTTGGACGTCCAGGGGAGGGCCGGGGAGCTGTTTTTT
j_gene: TRBJ1-1; abundance: .; d_gene: TRBD1; v_gene: TRBV6-5; len: 15; CDR3aa: CASRGRTGVNTEAFF; CDR3nt: TGTGCCAGCAGGGGGAGAACAGGGGTTAACACTGAAGCTTTCTTT
j_gene: TRBJ2-2; abundance: .; d_gene: TRBD2; v_gene: TRBV11-2; len: 14; CDR3aa: CASSGGVATGELFF; CDR3nt: TGTGCCAGCAGCGGGGGGGTCGCGACCGGGGAGCTGTTTTTT
j_gene: TRBJ2-7; abundance: once; d_gene: TRBD2; v_gene: TRBV4-1; len: 17; CDR3aa: CASSQGLASGPSYEQYF; CDR3nt: TGCGCCAGCAGCCAAGGATTGGCTAGCGGGCCCTCCTACGAGCAGTACTTC
j_gene: TRBJ2-7; abundance: .; d_gene: TRBD1; v_gene: TRBV5-4; len: 15; CDR3aa: CASSPRQGSSYEQYF; CDR3nt: TGTGCCAGCAGCCCTCGACAGGGTTCCTCCTACGAGCAGTACTTC
j_gene: TRBJ1-2; abundance: .; d_gene: TRBD1; v_gene: TRBV5-1; len: 14; CDR3aa: CASSPGQGGYGYTF; CDR3nt: TGCGCCAGCAGCCCGGGACAGGGAGGCTATGGCTACACCTTC
j_gene: TRBJ2-5; abundance: once; d_gene: .; v_gene: TRBV2; len: 13; CDR3aa: CASTRAGQETQYF; CDR3nt: TGTGCCAGCACGAGGGCGGGACAAGAGACCCAGTACTTC
j_gene: TRBJ2-3; abundance: .; d_gene: TRBD1; v_gene: TRBV20-1; len: 10; CDR3aa: CSASGTGHSF; CDR3nt: TGCAGTGCTTCCGGGACAGGGCATTCCTTT
j_gene: TRBJ2-1; abundance: .; d_gene: .; v_gene: TRBV18; len: 13; CDR3aa: CASSPRQYNEQFF; CDR3nt: TGTGCCAGCTCACCACGGCAGTACAATGAGCAGTTCTTC
j_gene: TRBJ2-1; abundance: .; d_gene: TRBD1; v_gene: TRBV19; len: 13; CDR3aa: CASSIDRGWEQFF; CDR3nt: TGTGCCAGTAGTATCGACAGGGGATGGGAGCAGTTCTTC
j_gene: TRBJ2-3; abundance: .; d_gene: TRBD2; v_gene: TRBV11-2; len: 14; CDR3aa: CASSTSGRSDTQYF; CDR3nt: TGTGCCAGCAGCACTAGCGGGAGGTCAGATACGCAGTATTTT
j_gene: TRBJ1-1; abundance: .; d_gene: .; v_gene: TRBV6-5; len: 15; CDR3aa: CASSKTGGSNTEAFF; CDR3nt: TGTGCCAGCAGCAAAACGGGAGGGAGTAACACTGAGGCTTTCTTT
j_gene: TRBJ1-5; abundance: .; d_gene: .; v_gene: TRBV6-1; len: 14; CDR3aa: CASSFKGDNQPQHF; CDR3nt: TGTGCCAGCAGTTTTAAGGGGGACAATCAGCCCCAGCATTTT
j_gene: TRBJ1-6; abundance: once; d_gene: .; v_gene: TRBV2; len: 15; CDR3aa: CASSAIGQYNSPLHF; CDR3nt: TGTGCCAGCAGTGCAATTGGACAGTATAATTCACCCCTCCACTTT
j_gene: TRBJ1-4; abundance: .; d_gene: .; v_gene: TRBV12-5; len: 14; CDR3aa: CASGLQEWNEKLFF; CDR3nt: TGTGCTAGTGGTCTCCAAGAGTGGAATGAAAAACTGTTTTTT
j_gene: TRBJ1-3; abundance: .; d_gene: .; v_gene: TRBV7-7; len: 16; CDR3aa: CASSLGDGGSGNTIYF; CDR3nt: TGTGCTAGCTCTCTGGGGGACGGTGGCTCTGGAAACACCATATATTTT
j_gene: TRBJ2-3; abundance: .; d_gene: .; v_gene: TRBV25-1; len: 15; CDR3aa: CASSELRPGTDTQYF; CDR3nt: TGTGCCAGCAGTGAGCTCAGACCTGGCACAGATACGCAGTATTTT
j_gene: TRBJ2-7; abundance: .; d_gene: .; v_gene: TRBV28; len: 13; CDR3aa: CASRRPGLHEQYF; CDR3nt: TGTGCCAGCAGGCGTCCGGGGCTACACGAGCAGTACTTC
j_gene: TRBJ2-5; abundance: .; d_gene: .; v_gene: TRBV7-2; len: 13; CDR3aa: CASSRGYEETQYF; CDR3nt: TGTGCCAGCAGCCGGGGATATGAAGAGACCCAGTACTTC
j_gene: TRBJ2-7; abundance: .; d_gene: .; v_gene: TRBV25-1; len: 11; CDR3aa: CASSVGGLKYF; CDR3nt: TGTGCCAGCAGTGTAGGGGGTCTTAAGTACTTC
j_gene: TRBJ1-2; abundance: .; d_gene: TRBD1; v_gene: TRBV18; len: 15; CDR3aa: CASSLGTGGVYGYTF; CDR3nt: TGTGCCAGCTCACTTGGGACAGGGGGAGTCTATGGCTACACCTTC
j_gene: TRBJ2-2; abundance: .; d_gene: .; v_gene: TRBV27; len: 13; CDR3aa: CASNHRNTGELFF; CDR3nt: TGTGCCAGCAATCACAGGAACACCGGGGAGCTGTTTTTT
j_gene: TRBJ1-6; abundance: .; d_gene: .; v_gene: TRBV27; len: 14; CDR3aa: CASRSDRRNSPLHF; CDR3nt: TGTGCCAGCAGGTCGGACAGAAGGAATTCACCCCTCCACTTT
j_gene: TRBJ2-7; abundance: .; d_gene: .; v_gene: TRBV10-2; len: 13; CDR3aa: CASSDGWRYEQYF; CDR3nt: TGCGCCAGCAGTGATGGGTGGAGGTACGAGCAGTACTTC
j_gene: TRBJ2-5; abundance: .; d_gene: TRBD2; v_gene: TRBV6-1; len: 15; CDR3aa: CAKDQYGGAEETQYF; CDR3nt: TGTGCCAAAGACCAGTACGGGGGGGCCGAAGAGACCCAGTACTTC
j_gene: TRBJ2-1; abundance: .; d_gene: .; v_gene: TRBV7-8; len: 16; CDR3aa: CASSLGGQSSYNEQFF; CDR3nt: TGTGCCAGCAGCTTAGGTGGACAGAGCTCCTACAATGAGCAGTTCTTC
j_gene: TRBJ2-5; abundance: once; d_gene: .; v_gene: TRBV28; len: 14; CDR3aa: CASGLTTAQETQYF; CDR3nt: TGTGCCAGCGGACTGACGACAGCCCAAGAGACCCAGTACTTC
j_gene: TRBJ1-2; abundance: once; d_gene: .; v_gene: TRBV30; len: 13; CDR3aa: CAWREGGSYGYTF; CDR3nt: TGTGCCTGGCGTGAAGGGGGTTCTTATGGCTACACCTTC
j_gene: TRBJ1-1; abundance: .; d_gene: .; v_gene: TRBV19; len: 14; CDR3aa: CASSIVGGTTEAFF; CDR3nt: TGTGCCAGTAGTATAGTTGGGGGGACCACTGAAGCTTTCTTT
j_gene: TRBJ1-1; abundance: .; d_gene: .; v_gene: TRBV30; len: 13; CDR3aa: CAWKGPSDTEAFF; CDR3nt: TGTGCCTGGAAGGGACCGAGTGACACTGAAGCTTTCTTT
j_gene: TRBJ2-4; abundance: .; d_gene: .; v_gene: TRBV5-4; len: 15; CDR3aa: CASSLGGANKNIQYF; CDR3nt: TGTGCCAGCAGCCTGGGGGGAGCTAATAAAAACATTCAGTACTTC
j_gene: TRBJ2-3; abundance: once; d_gene: .; v_gene: TRBV7-9; len: 16; CDR3aa: CASSLFPGRDTDTQYF; CDR3nt: TGTGCCAGCAGCTTATTCCCCGGGAGAGACACAGATACGCAGTATTTT
j_gene: TRBJ1-2; abundance: .; d_gene: .; v_gene: TRBV7-2; len: 14; CDR3aa: CASSPGRGGYGYTF; CDR3nt: TGTGCCAGCAGCCCCGGTCGAGGAGGATATGGCTACACCTTC
j_gene: TRBJ2-7; abundance: .; d_gene: TRBD1; v_gene: TRBV11-2; len: 14; CDR3aa: CASSPGQGPYEQYF; CDR3nt: TGTGCCAGCAGCCCAGGACAGGGACCCTACGAGCAGTACTTC
j_gene: TRBJ1-3; abundance: .; d_gene: .; v_gene: TRBV5-4; len: 16; CDR3aa: CASSTGHSLSGNTIYF; CDR3nt: TGTGCCAGCAGCACCGGACACTCCCTCTCTGGAAACACCATATATTTT
j_gene: TRBJ2-7; abundance: .; d_gene: .; v_gene: TRBV18; len: 13; CDR3aa: CASSPGSMYEQYF; CDR3nt: TGTGCCAGCTCACCGGGTTCAATGTACGAGCAGTACTTC
j_gene: TRBJ2-2; abundance: .; d_gene: .; v_gene: TRBV5-5; len: 16; CDR3aa: CASSSAGTGNTGELFF; CDR3nt: TGTGCCAGCAGCTCCGCCGGGACGGGGAACACCGGGGAGCTGTTTTTT
j_gene: TRBJ2-6; abundance: .; d_gene: .; v_gene: TRBV4-3; len: 19; CDR3aa: CASSQDPAGAYSGANVLTF; CDR3nt: TGCGCCAGCAGCCAAGATCCAGCAGGGGCCTACTCTGGGGCCAACGTCCTGACTTTC
j_gene: TRBJ2-1; abundance: .; d_gene: TRBD2; v_gene: TRBV11-2; len: 17; CDR3aa: CASSLGLLAGVYNEQFF; CDR3nt: TGTGCCAGCAGCTTAGGTCTGCTAGCGGGAGTCTACAATGAGCAGTTCTTC